A single sample gave rise to the 9 T cell receptor beta chains below, sequenced in a study of blood T cell repertoires in COVID-19. TCRdb's copy holds only in-frame clones and misses some; the assay was immunoSEQ multiplex PCR. The table lists under 150,000 clones, around 82% of them singletons. The material sequenced was PBMCs or T cells enriched from blood (not recorded which). The receptors come from a man aged 45-65 years in a cohort exposed to, infected with or recovered from COVID-19 (not recorded which).

This clone was counted only a few times. The CDR3 bases are TGTGCCTGGAACCAAGCGGGAGGGTACAATGAGCAGTTCTTC. Its translation: CAWNQAGGYNEQFF. This chain joins TRBV30 and TRBJ2-1; the match to TRBD2 covers 10 bases. In germline, CDR1 is GTSNPN, CDR2 SVGIG (reference sequence). The CDR3 spans 14 residues. With 4 bases clipped from V and 4 bases from J, the junction kept 4 bases outside the gene matches.

The CDR3 DNA reads as TGTGCTAGTGGTTCCTCAGACAGGGGAATAACCGGGGAGCTGTTTTTT. Translation gives CASGSSDRGITGELFF. This chain connects TRBV12-5 to TRBJ2-2; 8 bases are shared with TRBD1. CDR1 LGHNT and CDR2 FRNRAP come from the germline V gene. Trimming took 4 bases from V and 5 from J; bases not matched to a gene: 9. CDR3 length equals 16 residues.

The V and J genes are TRBV29-1 and TRBJ1-2; weak D call: TRBD1 (6 bases). The CDR3 length is 15 residues. Per the germline V gene, CDR1 is SQVTM and CDR2 is ANQGSEA. Trimming cost V 3 bases and J 7 bases, with 21 bases left between them. CDR3 DNA: TGCAGCGTTGAGTCCGGGGGGGCGAGTTCGGGTGGCTACACCTTC. Amino acids: CSVESGGASSGGYTF.

V usage is TRBV3-1 (or the pseudogene TRBV3-2) and J usage is TRBJ1-3; 8 bases agree with TRBD1. The length of the CDR3 is 14 residues. CDR1 and CDR2 (germline): LGHDT, YNNKEL (reference sequence). The junction had 0 bases not matched to a gene; V was cut back by 3 bases and J by 2 bases. The CDR3 nucleotides are TGTGCCAGCAGCCAGGGACAGGCTGGAAACACCATATATTTT. Protein sequence: CASSQGQAGNTIYF.

The gene calls are TRBV4-3 and TRBJ2-4; 7 bases are shared with TRBD1. V gave up 0 bases and J gave up 4 bases; unmatched junction bases: 3. This CDR3 is 15 amino acids long. CDR1 and CDR2 from the germline V gene are LGHNA and YSLEER. The CDR3 protein is CASSQEGTAKNIQYF. The CDR3 coding sequence is TGCGCCAGCAGCCAAGAAGGGACAGCAAAAAACATTCAGTACTTC.

The chain uses TRBV30 and TRBJ2-4; D remains unclear. The CDR3 extends over 14 amino acids. Germline V gene sequence: CDR1 GTSNPN, CDR2 SVGIG (reference sequence). Trimming removed 0 bases from V and 0 bases from J, with 6 bases in between. CDR3 nucleotides: TGTGCCTGGAGTGTCGGAGTAGCCAAAAACATTCAGTACTTC. As protein: CAWSVGVAKNIQYF.

There are a few counts of this clone. V and J are TRBV13 and TRBJ2-2, with unresolved D. CDR3 size: 14 residues. Per germline, CDR1 PRHDT and CDR2 FYEKMQ (reference sequence). Between the trimmed V and J ends, which lost 5 bases and 7 bases, there was a span of 14 bases. CDR3 region: CASSPDLFDGELFF. The CDR3 region has the DNA TGTGCCAGCAGCCCAGACTTGTTCGACGGGGAGCTGTTTTTT.

The chain couples TRBV12-5 to TRBJ2-2, with 9 bases aligning to TRBD1. J lost 1 base, V lost 5 bases, and 2 bases had no gene match. The CDR3 spans 15 residues. Germline V gives CDR1 LGHNT, CDR2 FRNRAP. This chain's CDR3 is CASGTGQGNTGELFF. The CDR3 DNA is TGTGCTAGTGGTACGGGACAGGGGAACACCGGGGAGCTGTTTTTT.

The J gene is TRBJ1-3, the V gene TRBV11-2; D unclear. This CDR3 spans 14 amino acids. V was pared by 1 base and J by 2 bases, with 6 bases between. Germline CDR1 is SGHAT and CDR2 is FQNNGV. The CDR3 bases are TGTGCCAGCAGCTTAGTCAGGACTGGAAACACCATATATTTT. Residues: CASSLVRTGNTIYF.